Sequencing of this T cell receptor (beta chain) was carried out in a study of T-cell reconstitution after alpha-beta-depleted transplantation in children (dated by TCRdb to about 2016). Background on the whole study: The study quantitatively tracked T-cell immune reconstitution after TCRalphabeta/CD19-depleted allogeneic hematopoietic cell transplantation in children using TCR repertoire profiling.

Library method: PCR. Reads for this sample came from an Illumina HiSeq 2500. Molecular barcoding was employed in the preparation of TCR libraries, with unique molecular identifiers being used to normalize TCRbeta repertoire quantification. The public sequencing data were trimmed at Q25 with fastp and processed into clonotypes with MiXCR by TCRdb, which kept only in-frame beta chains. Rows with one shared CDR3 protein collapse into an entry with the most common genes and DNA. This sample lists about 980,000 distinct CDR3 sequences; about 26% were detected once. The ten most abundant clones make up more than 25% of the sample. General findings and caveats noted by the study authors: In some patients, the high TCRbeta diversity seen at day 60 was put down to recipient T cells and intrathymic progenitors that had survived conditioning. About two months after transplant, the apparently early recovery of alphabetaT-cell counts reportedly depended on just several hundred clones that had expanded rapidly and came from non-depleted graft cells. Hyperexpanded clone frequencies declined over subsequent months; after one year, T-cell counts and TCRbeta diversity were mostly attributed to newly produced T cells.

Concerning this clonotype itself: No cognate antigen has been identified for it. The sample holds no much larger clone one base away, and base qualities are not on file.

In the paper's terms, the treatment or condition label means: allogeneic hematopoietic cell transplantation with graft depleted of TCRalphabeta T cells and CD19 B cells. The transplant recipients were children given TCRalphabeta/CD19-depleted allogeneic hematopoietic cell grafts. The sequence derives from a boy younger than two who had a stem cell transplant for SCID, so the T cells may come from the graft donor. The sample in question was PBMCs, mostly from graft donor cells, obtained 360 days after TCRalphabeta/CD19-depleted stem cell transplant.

The DNA is as follows: TGTGCCTGGAGTGACCCGATCAGGGGGATCGATACGCAGTATTTT. The resulting protein is CAWSDPIRGIDTQYF. Recombination joined TRBV30 with TRBJ2-3; TRBD1 matches 7 bases in the middle. Looking up the germline V gene (reference sequence) yields CDR1 GTSNPN and CDR2 SVGIG. The CDR3 numbers 15 residues from cysteine through phenylalanine. Left in the record is the CDR3 DNA by itself, 45 bases read in frame from the first base. Trimming leaves V shorter by 1 base and J shorter by 6 bases, with the junction holding 10 bases beyond the gene matches.